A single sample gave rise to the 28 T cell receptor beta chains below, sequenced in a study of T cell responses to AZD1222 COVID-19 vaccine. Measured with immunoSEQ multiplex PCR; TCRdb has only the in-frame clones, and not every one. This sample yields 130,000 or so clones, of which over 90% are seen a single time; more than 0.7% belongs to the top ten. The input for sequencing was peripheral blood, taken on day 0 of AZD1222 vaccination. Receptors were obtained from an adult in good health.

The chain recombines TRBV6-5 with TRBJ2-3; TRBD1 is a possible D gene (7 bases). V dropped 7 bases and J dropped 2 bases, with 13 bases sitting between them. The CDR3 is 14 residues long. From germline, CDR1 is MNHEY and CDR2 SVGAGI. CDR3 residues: CASISGGLTDTQYF. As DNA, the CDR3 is TGTGCCAGCATTTCAGGGGGGCTCACAGATACGCAGTATTTT.

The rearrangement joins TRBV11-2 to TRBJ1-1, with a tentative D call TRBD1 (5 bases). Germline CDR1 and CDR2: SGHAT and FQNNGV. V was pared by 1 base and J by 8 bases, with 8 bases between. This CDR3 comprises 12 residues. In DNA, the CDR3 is TGTGCCAGCAGCTTAGGGGGCCTAGAAGCTTTCTTT. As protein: CASSLGGLEAFF.

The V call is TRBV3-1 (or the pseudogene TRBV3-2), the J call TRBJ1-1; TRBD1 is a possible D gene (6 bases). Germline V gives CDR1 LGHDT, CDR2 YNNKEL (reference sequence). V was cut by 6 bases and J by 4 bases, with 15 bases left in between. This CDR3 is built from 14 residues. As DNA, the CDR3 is TGTGCCAGCAGTCAGACAGGTTTCTTCACTGAAGCTTTCTTT. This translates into CASSQTGFFTEAFF.

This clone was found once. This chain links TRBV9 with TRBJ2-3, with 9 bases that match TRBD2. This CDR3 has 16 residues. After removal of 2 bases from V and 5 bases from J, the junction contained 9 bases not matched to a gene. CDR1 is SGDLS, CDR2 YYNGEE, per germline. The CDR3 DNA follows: TGTGCCAGCAGCGTGGAGGGCGGGGGGGCAAAAGATACGCAGTATTTT. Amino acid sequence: CASSVEGGGAKDTQYF.

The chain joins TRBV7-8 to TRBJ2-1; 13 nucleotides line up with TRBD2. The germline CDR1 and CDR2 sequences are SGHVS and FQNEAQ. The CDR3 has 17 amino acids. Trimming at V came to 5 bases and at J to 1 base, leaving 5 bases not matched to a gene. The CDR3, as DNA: TGTGCCAGCAGCCCCCGACTAGCGGGGGGTTCCTACAATGAGCAGTTCTTC. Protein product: CASSPRLAGGSYNEQFF.

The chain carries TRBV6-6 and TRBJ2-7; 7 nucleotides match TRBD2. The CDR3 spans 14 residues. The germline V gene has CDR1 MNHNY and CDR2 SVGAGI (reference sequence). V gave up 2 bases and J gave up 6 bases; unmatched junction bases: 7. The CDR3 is CASSYGGRVGEQYF. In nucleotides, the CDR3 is TGTGCCAGCAGTTACGGAGGGAGGGTCGGCGAGCAGTACTTC.

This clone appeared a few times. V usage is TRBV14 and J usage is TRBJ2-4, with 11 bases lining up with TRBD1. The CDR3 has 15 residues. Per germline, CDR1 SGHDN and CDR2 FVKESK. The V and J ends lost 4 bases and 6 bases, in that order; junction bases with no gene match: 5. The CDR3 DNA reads TGTGCCAGCAGCCCCGGGACAGGGGGGGCAAACATTCAGTACTTC. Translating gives CASSPGTGGANIQYF.

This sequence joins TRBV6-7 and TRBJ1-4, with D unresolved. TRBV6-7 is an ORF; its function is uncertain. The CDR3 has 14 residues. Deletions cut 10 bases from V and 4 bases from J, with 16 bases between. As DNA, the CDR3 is TGTGCCATCTTCCCAATGAGGGATAATGAAAAACTGTTTTTT. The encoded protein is CAIFPMRDNEKLFF.

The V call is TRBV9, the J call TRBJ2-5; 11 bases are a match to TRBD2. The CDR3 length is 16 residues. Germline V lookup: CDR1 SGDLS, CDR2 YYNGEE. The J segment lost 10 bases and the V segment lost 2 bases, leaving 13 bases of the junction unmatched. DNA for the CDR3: TGTGCCAGCAGCGTTTTAGCGGGGGGGCCTGGGGCGGACCAGTACTTC. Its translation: CASSVLAGGPGADQYF.

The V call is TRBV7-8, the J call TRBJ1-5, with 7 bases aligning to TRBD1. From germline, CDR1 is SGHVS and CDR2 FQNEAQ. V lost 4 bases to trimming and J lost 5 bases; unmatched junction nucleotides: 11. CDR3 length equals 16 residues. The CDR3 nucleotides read TGTGCCAGCAGCTCCCTCCCTAGACAGGGCCATCAGCCCCAGCATTTT. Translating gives CASSSLPRQGHQPQHF.

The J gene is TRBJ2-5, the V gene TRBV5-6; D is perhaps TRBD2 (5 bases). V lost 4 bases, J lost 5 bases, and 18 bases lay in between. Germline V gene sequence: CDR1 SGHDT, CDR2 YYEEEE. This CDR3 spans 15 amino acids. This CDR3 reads CASSPRSGSRETQYF. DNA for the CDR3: TGTGCCAGCAGCCCAAGGTCGGGGTCCCGGGAGACCCAGTACTTC.

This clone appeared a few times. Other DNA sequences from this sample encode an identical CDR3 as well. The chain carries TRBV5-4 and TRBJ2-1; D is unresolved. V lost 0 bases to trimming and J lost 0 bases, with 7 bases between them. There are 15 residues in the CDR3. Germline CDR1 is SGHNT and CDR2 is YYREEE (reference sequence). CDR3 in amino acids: CASSLGGSSYNEQFF. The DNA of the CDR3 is TGTGCCAGCAGCTTGGGCGGAAGCTCCTACAATGAGCAGTTCTTC.

The CDR3 sequence is CASRPGQIYYEQYF. CDR3 DNA sequence: TGTGCCAGCAGACCCGGACAGATTTACTACGAGCAGTACTTC. J is TRBJ2-7 and V is TRBV27; TRBD1 might be the D (6 bases). The CDR3 is made up of 14 amino acids. V was pared by 6 bases and J by 3 bases, with 15 bases between. Germline CDR1 MNHEY, CDR2 SMNVEV (reference sequence).

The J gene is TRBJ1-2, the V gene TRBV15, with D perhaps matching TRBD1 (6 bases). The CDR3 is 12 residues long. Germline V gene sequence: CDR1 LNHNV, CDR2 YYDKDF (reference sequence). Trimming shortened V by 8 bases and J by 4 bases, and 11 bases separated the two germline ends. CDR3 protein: CATGGGGYGYTF. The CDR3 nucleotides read TGTGCCACCGGTGGGGGCGGCTATGGCTACACCTTC.

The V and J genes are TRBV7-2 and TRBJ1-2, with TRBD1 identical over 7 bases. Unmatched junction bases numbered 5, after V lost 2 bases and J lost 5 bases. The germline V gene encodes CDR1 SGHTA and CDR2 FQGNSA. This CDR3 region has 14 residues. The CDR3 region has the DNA TGTGCCAGCAGCTTATGGTTACAGGGGTATGGCTACACCTTC. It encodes CASSLWLQGYGYTF.

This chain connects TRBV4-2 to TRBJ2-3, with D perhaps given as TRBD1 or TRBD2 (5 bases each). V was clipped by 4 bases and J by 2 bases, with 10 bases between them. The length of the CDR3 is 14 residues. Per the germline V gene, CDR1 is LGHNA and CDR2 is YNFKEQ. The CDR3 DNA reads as TGTGCCAGCAGCCGGGGGATCGACACAGATACGCAGTATTTT. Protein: CASSRGIDTDTQYF.

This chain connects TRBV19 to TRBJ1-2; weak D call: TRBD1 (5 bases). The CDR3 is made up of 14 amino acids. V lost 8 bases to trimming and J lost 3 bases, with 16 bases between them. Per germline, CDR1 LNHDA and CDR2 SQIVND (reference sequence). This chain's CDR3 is CASRARGGYYGYTF. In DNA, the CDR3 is TGTGCCAGTCGTGCGAGGGGTGGGTACTATGGCTACACCTTC.

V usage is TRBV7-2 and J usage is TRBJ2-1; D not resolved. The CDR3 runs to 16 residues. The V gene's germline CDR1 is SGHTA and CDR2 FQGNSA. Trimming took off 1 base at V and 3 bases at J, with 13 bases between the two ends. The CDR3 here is CASSLGAVPHYNEQFF. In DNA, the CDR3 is TGTGCCAGCAGCTTAGGGGCCGTACCCCACTACAATGAGCAGTTCTTC.

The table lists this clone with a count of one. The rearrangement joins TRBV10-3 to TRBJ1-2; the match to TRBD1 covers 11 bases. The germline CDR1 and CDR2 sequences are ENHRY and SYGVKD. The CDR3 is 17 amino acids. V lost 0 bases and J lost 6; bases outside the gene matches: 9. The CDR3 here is CAISESGWTGGADGYTF. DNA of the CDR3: TGTGCCATCAGTGAGTCAGGCTGGACAGGGGGCGCCGATGGCTACACCTTC.

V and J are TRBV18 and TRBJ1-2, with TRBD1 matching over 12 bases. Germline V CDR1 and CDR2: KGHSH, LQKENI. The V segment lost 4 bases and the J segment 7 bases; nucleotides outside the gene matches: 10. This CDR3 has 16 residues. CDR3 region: CASSRTGTGGSTGYTF. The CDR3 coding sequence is TGTGCCAGCTCACGTACCGGGACAGGGGGCTCTACTGGCTACACCTTC.

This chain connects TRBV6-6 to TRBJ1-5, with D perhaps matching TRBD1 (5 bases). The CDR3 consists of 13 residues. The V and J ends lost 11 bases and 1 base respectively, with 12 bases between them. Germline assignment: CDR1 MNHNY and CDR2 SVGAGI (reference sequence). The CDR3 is CAGARESNQPQHF. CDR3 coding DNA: TGTGCCGGGGCTCGGGAGAGCAATCAGCCCCAGCATTTT.

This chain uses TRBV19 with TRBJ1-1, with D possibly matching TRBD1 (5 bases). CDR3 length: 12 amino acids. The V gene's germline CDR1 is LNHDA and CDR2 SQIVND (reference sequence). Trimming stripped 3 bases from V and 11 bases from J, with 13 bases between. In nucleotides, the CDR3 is TGTGCCAGTAGTATTTCGGGGACGGGGGCTTTCTTT. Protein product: CASSISGTGAFF. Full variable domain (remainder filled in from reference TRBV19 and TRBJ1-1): DGGITQSPKYLFRKEGQNVTLSCEQNLNHDAMYWYRQDPGQGLRLIYYSQIVNDFQKGDIAEGYSVSREKKESFPLTVTSAQKNPTAFYLCASSISGTGAFFGQGTRLTVV.

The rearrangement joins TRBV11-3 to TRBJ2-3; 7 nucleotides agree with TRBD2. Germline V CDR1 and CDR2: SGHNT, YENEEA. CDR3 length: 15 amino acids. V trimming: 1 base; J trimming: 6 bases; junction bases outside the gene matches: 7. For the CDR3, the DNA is TGTGCCAGCAGCTTAGGGGGGGGACGGTACGATACGCAGTATTTT. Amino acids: CASSLGGGRYDTQYF.

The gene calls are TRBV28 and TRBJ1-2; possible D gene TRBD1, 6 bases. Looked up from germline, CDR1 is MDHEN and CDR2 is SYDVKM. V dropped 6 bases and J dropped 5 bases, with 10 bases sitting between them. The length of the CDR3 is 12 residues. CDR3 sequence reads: CASSPRGYGYTF. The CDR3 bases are TGTGCCAGCAGCCCGAGGGGGTATGGCTACACCTTC.

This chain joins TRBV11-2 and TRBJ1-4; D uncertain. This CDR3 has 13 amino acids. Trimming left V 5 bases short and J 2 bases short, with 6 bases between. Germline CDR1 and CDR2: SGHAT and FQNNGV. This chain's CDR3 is CASSLLTNEKLFF. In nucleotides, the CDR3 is TGTGCCAGCAGCCTCCTCACTAATGAAAAACTGTTTTTT. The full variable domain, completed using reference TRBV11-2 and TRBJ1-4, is EAGVAQSPRYKIIEKRQSVAFWCNPISGHATLYWYQQILGQGPKLLIQFQNNGVVDDSQLPKDRFSAERLKGVDSTLKIQPAKLEDSAVYLCASSLLTNEKLFFGSGTQLSVL.

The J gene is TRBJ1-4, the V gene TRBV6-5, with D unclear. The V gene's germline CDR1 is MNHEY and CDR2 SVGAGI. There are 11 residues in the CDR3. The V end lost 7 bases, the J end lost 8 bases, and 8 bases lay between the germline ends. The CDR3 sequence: CASNDFEKLFF. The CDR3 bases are TGTGCCAGCAACGATTTCGAAAAACTGTTTTTT.

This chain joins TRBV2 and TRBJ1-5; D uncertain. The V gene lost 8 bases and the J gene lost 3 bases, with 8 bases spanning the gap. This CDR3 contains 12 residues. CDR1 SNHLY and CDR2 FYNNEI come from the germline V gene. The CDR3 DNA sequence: TGTGCCAGCGCACGGGTCAATCAGCCCCAGCATTTT. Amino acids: CASARVNQPQHF.

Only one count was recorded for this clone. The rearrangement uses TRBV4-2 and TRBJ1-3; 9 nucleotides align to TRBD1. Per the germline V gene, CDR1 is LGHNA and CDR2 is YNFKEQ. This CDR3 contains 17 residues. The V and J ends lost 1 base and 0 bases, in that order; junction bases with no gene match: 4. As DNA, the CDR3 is TGTGCCAGCAGCCAAGTACAGGGGGCAAGCTCTGGAAACACCATATATTTT. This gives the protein CASSQVQGASSGNTIYF.